A selection of T cell receptor beta chains follows, all from one sample in a study of blood T cell repertoires in COVID-19. Measured with immunoSEQ multiplex PCR; TCRdb has only the in-frame clones, and not every one. The table shows 190,000 or so clones, with approximately 85% occurring only once. The sequenced sample was PBMCs or T cells enriched from blood (not recorded which). The source of these receptors is a man in his forties or fifties who had recovered from COVID-19. Each CDR3 is given with its conserved first and last residue. The D gene is left open where the match is weak. Not every row has a clone size; where given, it reads once, few, many or a size class.

13 NA TRBJ1-1 TRBV6-5 NA TGTGCCAGCAGTTCGGTAGGACAGACGATGGTTTTCTTT CASSSVGQTMVFF
15 NA TRBJ2-2 TRBV7-2 TRBD2 TGTGCCAGCAGCTTAGAGCTAGCGGGAAACGGGGAGCTGTTTTTT CASSLELAGNGELFF
15 NA TRBJ2-7 TRBV27 NA TGTGCCAGCAGTTTTCTTGTACAGGGCCTCTACGAGCAGTACTTC CASSFLVQGLYEQYF
16 NA TRBJ2-1 TRBV7-6 TRBD2 TGTGCCAGCAGCAATAGTGTGGGGGGGAATTTAGGAGAGCAGTTCTTC CASSNSVGGNLGEQFF
15 NA TRBJ2-2 TRBV19 TRBD2 TGTGCCAGTAGCCGTCGGCTAGCGGACACCGGGGAGCTGTTTTTT CASSRRLADTGELFF
14 NA TRBJ1-5 TRBV3-1/TRBV3-2 NA TGTGCCAGCAGCAAGGACTCCACCAGCGAGCCCCAGCATTTT CASSKDSTSEPQHF
19 NA TRBJ1-5 TRBV12-2 NA TGTGCAAGTCGCCACGCCCGGGGACAGCGCGGATATAGCAATCAGCCCCAGCATTTT CASRHARGQRGYSNQPQHF
15 few TRBJ1-6 TRBV12-5 TRBD1 TGTGCTAGTGGTCCCGGGACAGTGCATAATTCACCCCTCCACTTT CASGPGTVHNSPLHF
13 NA TRBJ1-2 TRBV27 TRBD1 TGTGCCAGCAGTTTAAAACAGGGGTTGGGCTACACCTTC CASSLKQGLGYTF
14 NA TRBJ1-2 TRBV18 TRBD1 TGTGCCAGCTCTCCGGACAGGGAACACTATGGCTACACCTTC CASSPDREHYGYTF
21 NA TRBJ2-7 TRBV4-2 TRBD2 TGTGCCAGCAGCCAAGATTTCGGCTTCAGTTCCCGGACTAGCGGGACCTACGAGCAGTACTTC CASSQDFGFSSRTSGTYEQYF
12 NA TRBJ1-4 TRBV29-1 NA TGCAGCTTTGGGGGGGACGATGAAAAACTGTTTTTT CSFGGDDEKLFF
13 NA TRBJ2-1 TRBV18 NA TGTGCCAGCTCACCCGCGACGCGGAATGAGCAGTTCTTC CASSPATRNEQFF
13 NA TRBJ1-1 TRBV9 TRBD1 TGTGCCAGCAGCGTAGTACAGGGGGCTGAAGCTTTCTTT CASSVVQGAEAFF
14 NA TRBJ1-6 TRBV10-3 NA TGTGCCATCACAGATCAGGGCATCGGTTCACCCCTCCACTTT CAITDQGIGSPLHF
11 NA TRBJ2-7 TRBV14 NA TGTGCCAGCAGCCAAGACTCAGGGCAGTACTTC CASSQDSGQYF
18 NA TRBJ1-3 TRBV7-2 TRBD1 TGTGCCAGCAGCTTAGTAGTGGGCGGGACAGTCTCTGGAAACACCATATATTTT CASSLVVGGTVSGNTIYF
13 NA TRBJ1-6 TRBV2 NA TGTGCCAGCATCAGGGGCAGGAATTCACCCCTCCACTTT CASIRGRNSPLHF
17 NA TRBJ1-2 TRBV6-6 TRBD1 TGTGCCAGCAGTCCCACAGGGGGGACAGGGATAAACTATGGCTACACCTTC CASSPTGGTGINYGYTF
12 NA TRBJ2-5 TRBV6-2/TRBV6-3 NA TGTGCCAGCAGCCCGGAACGTCTTAGCCTATACTTC CASSPERLSLYF
13 NA TRBJ2-7 TRBV7-2 NA TGTGCCAGCAGCGCCTTTAGCCGGTGGGAGCAGTACTTC CASSAFSRWEQYF
14 once TRBJ2-7 TRBV28 TRBD2 TGTGCCAGCAGACGGGAGGCAGATGTGTACGAGCAGTACTTC CASRREADVYEQYF
15 NA TRBJ1-2 TRBV18 TRBD1 TGTGCCAGCTCACCCTCGACAGGGGGGAACTATGGCTACACCTTC CASSPSTGGNYGYTF
15 NA TRBJ2-1 TRBV5-8 TRBD2 TGTGCCAGCAGCTACCCCTTAGCGGGAGGGCCTGAGCAGTTCTTC CASSYPLAGGPEQFF
15 NA TRBJ2-7 TRBV6-2/TRBV6-3 NA TGTGCCAGCAGTTCTAAACGCTTTCACCCGTACGAGCAGTACTTC CASSSKRFHPYEQYF
16 few TRBJ2-1 TRBV19 TRBD2 TGTGCCACCACCCCGTCCGGGACTAGCGGGTTATATGAGCAGTTCTTC CATTPSGTSGLYEQFF
14 few TRBJ1-6 TRBV7-2 NA TGTGCCAGCAGCTTAGGGGTCAGGGTTTCACCCCTCCACTTT CASSLGVRVSPLHF
18 NA TRBJ2-7 TRBV6-2/TRBV6-3 TRBD2 TGTGCCAGCAGTTCCGGACTAGCGGGAGTTAGAGCCTCCTACGAGCAGTACTTC CASSSGLAGVRASYEQYF
15 once TRBJ1-1 TRBV7-9 NA TGTGCCAGCAGCTTAGGCTTGGGGGCGAACACTGAAGCTTTCTTT CASSLGLGANTEAFF
14 once TRBJ2-5 TRBV5-1 NA TGCGCCAGCACCCCCAGCGGAACCGGACCTTCCCAGTACTTC CASTPSGTGPSQYF
13 NA TRBJ1-4 TRBV12-3/TRBV12-4 NA TGTGCCAGCAGTTTAAACACAGCAGAAAAACTGTTTTTT CASSLNTAEKLFF
17 NA TRBJ1-5 TRBV12-5 NA TGTGCTAGTGGTTCCCGGGGGACGGGAGGGGGAGATCAGCCCCAGCATTTT CASGSRGTGGGDQPQHF
15 NA TRBJ1-1 TRBV5-1 NA TGCGCCAGCAGCTTGGCCAGGGATTATGGCACTGAAGCTTTCTTT CASSLARDYGTEAFF
16 NA TRBJ2-1 TRBV2 TRBD2 TGTGCCAGCAGGACCCCGGGACTAGCGGGCTACAATGAGCAGTTCTTC CASRTPGLAGYNEQFF
15 NA TRBJ2-1 TRBV11-2 TRBD2 TGTGCCAGCAGCCTACGACTAGCGGGCTACAATGAGCAGTTCTTC CASSLRLAGYNEQFF
17 few TRBJ1-6 TRBV6-6 NA TGTGCCAGCAGTCTCGATCTAGGGAGCTCCTATAATTCACCCCTCCACTTT CASSLDLGSSYNSPLHF
17 NA TRBJ2-2 TRBV7-2 TRBD2 TGTGCCAGCAGCTTAGTTGGGACTAGCGGGAGCACCGGGGAGCTGTTTTTT CASSLVGTSGSTGELFF
13 NA TRBJ2-7 TRBV11-2 NA TGTGCCAGCAGCTTAGACGTCTCCTACGAGCAGTACTTC CASSLDVSYEQYF
15 NA TRBJ2-5 TRBV2 NA TGTGCCAGCAGTTTACAGGTTTCCTTCCAAGAGACCCAGTACTTC CASSLQVSFQETQYF
13 NA TRBJ1-1 TRBV29-1 NA TGCAGCGTGGCCTGGGCATTGAACACTGAAGCTTTCTTT CSVAWALNTEAFF
17 NA TRBJ1-2 TRBV18 TRBD1 TGTGCCAGCTCACCAGGGACAGGCCTCGGGATTAGCTATGGCTACACCTTC CASSPGTGLGISYGYTF
15 once TRBJ1-1 TRBV4-1 TRBD1 TGCGCCAGCAGCCGGATGGGACAGCTAAACACTGAAGCTTTCTTT CASSRMGQLNTEAFF
19 once TRBJ2-1 TRBV19 TRBD2 TGTGCCAGTAGTCCCCAAGGGAGAACTAGCGGGAGAACCTACAATGAGCAGTTCTTC CASSPQGRTSGRTYNEQFF
15 NA TRBJ2-1 TRBV12-5 NA TGTGCTAGTGGTTTGAGCGGAAGCTCCTACAATGAGCAGTTCTTC CASGLSGSSYNEQFF
12 once TRBJ2-5 TRBV7-3 NA TGTGCCAGCAGCTTCGAGGGTGTGCCCCAGTACTTC CASSFEGVPQYF
13 NA TRBJ2-7 TRBV11-2 TRBD2 TGTGCCAGCAGCTTAGGGACTAGCGGTGCGCAGTACTTC CASSLGTSGAQYF
15 once TRBJ2-1 TRBV7-3 TRBD1 TGTGCCAGCAGCTTAACGGGACAGGGCTACAATGAGCAGTTCTTC CASSLTGQGYNEQFF
16 NA TRBJ2-2 TRBV7-9 NA TGTGCCAGCAGCTTAGATTGGGGGGCGAACACCGGGGAGCTGTTTTTT CASSLDWGANTGELFF